This TCR beta chain was sequenced for a study of blood T cell repertoires in COVID-19. Study as a whole: Samples of COVID-19 (acute and convalescent) were obtained from the United States, Italy and Spain.

Some clones are missing from TCRdb's copy, which holds only in-frame ones; the method was immunoSEQ multiplex PCR. The repertoire holds 310,000 or so clones, with roughly 90% as singletons. Germline CDR1 is LGHDT and CDR2 is YNNKEL (reference sequence). This CDR3 has 14 residues. V lost 3 bases to trimming and J lost 3 bases; unmatched junction nucleotides: 4. The chain uses TRBV3-1 (or the pseudogene TRBV3-2) and TRBJ2-7; 8 positions match TRBD1. Material: peripheral blood. The clonotype was recovered from a woman aged 45 to 65 with active or convalescent COVID-19. CDR3: CASSQGQAFYEQYF. The CDR3 bases are TGTGCCAGCAGCCAGGGACAGGCTTTCTACGAGCAGTACTTC.